This TCR beta chain was observed in a study of technical replicates of blood from a few donors. The data were produced by immunoSEQ multiplex PCR, yet TCRdb's version contains in-frame clones alone and is incomplete. The sample has approximately 50,000 clones, 86% seen once. The germline gives CDR1 SGHTA, CDR2 FQGNSA. The CDR3 length is 15 residues. The junction had 7 bases not matched to a gene; V was cut back by 1 base and J by 6 bases. The V gene is TRBV7-2, the J gene TRBJ1-2, with TRBD1 matching 8 bases. Sequencing was done on a sample of PBMCs. This clonotype originated in a human donor in good health. Some clones in this sample may be carry-over from other donors' samples. CDR3 nucleotides: TGTGCCAGCAGCTTAGAGCCAGGGGGCAGGGATGGCTACACCTTC. This gives the protein CASSLEPGGRDGYTF.